The TCR beta chain described here comes from a study of blood T cell repertoires in COVID-19. Overall study: Sources were T cells, B-cell-depleted T cells, or PBMCs; the material itself was cDNA or gDNA.

Repertoires were generated with immunoSEQ multiplex PCR, while TCRdb's copy carries only in-frame clones and drops some. Of 80,000 to 100,000 clones in the sample, around 87% were seen once. This clone was recorded only once. The trim removed 4 bases at V and 9 bases at J, leaving 7 bases unmatched. Germline lookup yields CDR1 SEHNR and CDR2 FQNEAQ (reference sequence). The CDR3 contains 13 residues. Sequencing was done on a sample of peripheral blood. The chain combines TRBV7-9 with TRBJ2-7; 9 bases line up with TRBD1. This receptor was obtained from a human donor in a cohort sampled during active COVID-19. The CDR3 region is CASSSPGQGVQYF. In DNA form, the CDR3 reads TGTGCCAGCAGCTCCCCGGGACAGGGTGTGCAGTACTTC.